This T cell receptor beta chain was found in a study of shared clonotypes between healthy human individuals. In the authors' workflow: ImmunoSEQ sequences covered only the junction and lacked quality scores; filtering therefore differed. The repertoire was sequenced with immunoSEQ multiplex PCR; TCRdb's copy has only in-frame clones and lacks some. The V and J calls and the clone size are those of that table, but D and trimming were determined from the DNA. Of about 700,000 clones in the sample, about 90% were seen once. As regards this clone: Antigen unknown.

V was pared by 3 bases and J by 6 bases, with 12 bases between. The CDR3 contains 13 residues. Germline-derived CDR1 and CDR2 are SGHTA and FQGNSA. Study-level findings and limits: It was observed that roughly 5% of naive CD4 clonotypes were shared across several donors. Generally, estimated richness proved larger in naive subsets than it did in memory subsets.

Only CD45RO-negative cells positively selected for CCR7 counted as naive CD8 cells, so terminally differentiated effector memory CD45RA+ cells were excluded. Every donor was a Caucasian adult from Nashville, Tennessee. The TCR comes from a man aged 30 to 45 in good health. The chain uses TRBV7-2 and TRBJ2-7, with D uncertain. Sequencing input: naive CD8+ T cells sorted from blood. The CDR3 nucleotides read TGTGCCAGCAGCTTGGGCCATGAGCTCGAGCAGTACTTC. This translates into CASSLGHELEQYF.